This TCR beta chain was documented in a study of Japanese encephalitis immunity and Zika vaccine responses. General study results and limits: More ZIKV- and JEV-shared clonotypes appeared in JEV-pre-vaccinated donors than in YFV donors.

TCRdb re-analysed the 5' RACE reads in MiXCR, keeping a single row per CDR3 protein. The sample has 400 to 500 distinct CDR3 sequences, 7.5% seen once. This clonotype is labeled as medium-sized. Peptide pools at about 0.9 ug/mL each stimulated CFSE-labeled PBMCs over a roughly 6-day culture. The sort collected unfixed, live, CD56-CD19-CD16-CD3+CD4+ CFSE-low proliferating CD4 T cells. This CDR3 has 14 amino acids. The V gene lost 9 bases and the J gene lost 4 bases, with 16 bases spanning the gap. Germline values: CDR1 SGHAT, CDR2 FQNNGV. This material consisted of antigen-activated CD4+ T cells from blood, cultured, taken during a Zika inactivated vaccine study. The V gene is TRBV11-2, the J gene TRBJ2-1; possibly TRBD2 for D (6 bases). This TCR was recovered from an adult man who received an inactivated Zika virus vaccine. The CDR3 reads CASSTSSLYNEQFF. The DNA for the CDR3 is TGTGCCAGTTCTACTAGCTCGTTGTACAATGAGCAGTTCTTC.